This is a list of T cell receptor beta chains from one sample in a study of shared clonotypes between healthy human individuals. TCRdb's table, derived via immunoSEQ multiplex PCR, lists solely in-frame clones and lacks some. The data contain 550,000 to 700,000 clones, roughly 73% of them seen just once; the ten biggest clones take up around 1.8%. Sequencing input: memory CD4+ T cells sorted from blood. The receptor source for this set is a young woman in good health. Each CDR3 is given with its conserved first and last residue.

len,v_gene,j_gene,CDR3aa
13,TRBV6-1,TRBJ2-2,CASSLVQGGELFF
15,TRBV11-2,TRBJ1-1,CASSGRVRMNTEAFF
13,TRBV10-3,TRBJ2-3,CAISERGSDTQYF
15,TRBV4-1,TRBJ2-5,CASSLRLAGEETQYF
15,TRBV28,TRBJ2-3,CASSFELAGGDTQYF
15,TRBV27,TRBJ2-7,CASRPWTGGTYEQYF
11,TRBV20-1,TRBJ1-1,CSARWDRVAFF
13,TRBV7-8,TRBJ1-1,CASSSTGGIEAFF
16,TRBV2,TRBJ2-3,CASSEARGTSTDTQYF
15,TRBV4-1,TRBJ2-5,CASSHSGQGQETQYF
14,TRBV27,TRBJ2-2,CASSLAGGVGELFF
13,TRBV28,TRBJ2-7,CASRRTGNNEQYF
15,TRBV19,TRBJ2-7,CASSISGTGVGEQYF
15,TRBV10-3,TRBJ2-7,CAISGGRGRVYEQYF
12,TRBV6-5,TRBJ1-1,CASSSTSSEAFF
13,TRBV2,TRBJ2-3,CASSEELGDTQYF
16,TRBV28,TRBJ2-5,CASPRLFDREGETQYF
13,TRBV10-3,TRBJ1-3,CATGTQSGNTIYF
14,TRBV11-2,TRBJ1-1,CASSSATGNTEAFF
13,TRBV2,TRBJ2-7,CASSWTGGYEQYF
20,TRBV7-8,TRBJ2-7,CASSLAFRRGRQGRFQEQYF
16,TRBV2,TRBJ1-5,CASSGTSAGSNQPQHF
14,TRBV5-1,TRBJ2-1,CASSLDRVRLEQFF